Listed below are T cell receptor beta chains from one sample, sequenced in a study of OX40 agonist ivuxolimab in advanced cancers. TCRdb's copy holds only in-frame clones and misses some; the assay was immunoSEQ multiplex PCR. The top ten hold 0.5% to 0.65% of the sample, which has 40,000 or so clones, approximately 90% seen once. The material was CD4+ or CD8+ T cells sorted from blood, obtained in a trial of the OX40 agonist ivuxolimab. These receptors originate from an adult with an advanced solid tumor such as melanoma, head and neck, liver or kidney cancer. Each CDR3 is given with its conserved first and last residue. The order of the fields is CDR3 protein, CDR3 DNA, clone size, D gene, V gene, J gene. A D gene is named only where the DNA matches it firmly. Clone size is not always given. Where it is, it says once, few, many or a class for expanded clones.

CDR3: CASSPQERGADTQYF; DNA: TGTGCCAGCAGCCCGCAGGAGCGGGGCGCAGATACGCAGTATTTT; size: .; D: TRBD2; V: TRBV7-2; J: TRBJ2-3
CDR3: CASSLQGVGQPQHF; DNA: TGTGCCAGCAGTCTACAGGGGGTAGGTCAGCCCCAGCATTTT; size: .; D: TRBD1; V: TRBV6-1; J: TRBJ1-5
CDR3: CASSLARGGSETQYF; DNA: TGCGCCAGCAGCCTCGCACGCGGGGGTTCAGAGACCCAGTACTTC; size: once; D: TRBD2; V: TRBV4-1; J: TRBJ2-5
CDR3: CASSSLGAQETQYF; DNA: TGTGCCAGCAGCTCCTTGGGGGCCCAAGAGACCCAGTACTTC; size: .; D: .; V: TRBV5-5; J: TRBJ2-5
CDR3: CASSEGSLYGYTF; DNA: TGTGCCAGCAGCGAAGGGTCCCTCTATGGCTACACCTTC; size: .; D: .; V: TRBV4-2; J: TRBJ1-2
CDR3: CASSKKRRSGHNQPQHF; DNA: TGTGCCAGCAGCAAAAAACGGAGGTCAGGGCACAATCAGCCCCAGCATTTT; size: .; D: .; V: TRBV21-1; J: TRBJ1-5
CDR3: CASSSQGTGELFF; DNA: TGTGCCAGCAGTTCACAGGGCACCGGGGAGCTGTTTTTT; size: .; D: .; V: TRBV6-6; J: TRBJ2-2
CDR3: CASSEFGGSSGYTF; DNA: TGTGCCAGCAGTGAGTTCGGCGGATCGAGTGGCTACACCTTC; size: .; D: .; V: TRBV2; J: TRBJ1-2
CDR3: CASSLEAAFF; DNA: TGTGCCAGCAGTTTAGAGGCAGCTTTCTTT; size: .; D: .; V: TRBV28; J: TRBJ1-1
CDR3: CASSPRQGIGAEAFF; DNA: TGTGCCAGCAGTCCCAGACAGGGAATTGGGGCTGAAGCTTTCTTT; size: .; D: TRBD1; V: TRBV2; J: TRBJ1-1
CDR3: CASSPLGALETTEAFF; DNA: TGCGCCAGCAGCCCCTTGGGGGCTCTTGAAACCACTGAAGCTTTCTTT; size: .; D: .; V: TRBV5-1; J: TRBJ1-1
CDR3: CASSYFEGLNYGYTF; DNA: TGTGCCAGCAGTTACTTCGAGGGTTTAAACTATGGCTACACCTTC; size: .; D: .; V: TRBV6-5; J: TRBJ1-2
CDR3: CASSDSLGTEAFF; DNA: TGTGCCAGCAGTGACTCGTTAGGCACTGAAGCTTTCTTT; size: .; D: .; V: TRBV6-4; J: TRBJ1-1
CDR3: CASTPGGLNTEAFF; DNA: TGTGCCAGCACCCCCGGGGGTTTGAACACTGAAGCTTTCTTT; size: once; D: .; V: TRBV6-1; J: TRBJ1-1
CDR3: CASSLRGASDTQYF; DNA: TGTGCCAGCAGCCTCAGGGGGGCTTCGGATACGCAGTATTTT; size: .; D: .; V: TRBV5-4; J: TRBJ2-3
CDR3: CASSADNSYEQYF; DNA: TGTGCCAGCTCGGCAGACAACTCCTACGAGCAGTACTTC; size: .; D: .; V: TRBV7-3; J: TRBJ2-7
CDR3: CASSQVSLRGYNEQFF; DNA: TGTGCCAGCAGTCAGGTGTCGTTGAGGGGCTACAATGAGCAGTTCTTC; size: .; D: .; V: TRBV5-6; J: TRBJ2-1
CDR3: CASSGQGQGREKLFF; DNA: TGTGCCAGCAGCGGGCAAGGACAGGGGCGTGAAAAACTGTTTTTT; size: .; D: TRBD1; V: TRBV9; J: TRBJ1-4
CDR3: CASTPRGRIYGYTF; DNA: TGTGCCAGCACTCCCCGGGGCAGGATTTATGGCTACACCTTC; size: .; D: .; V: TRBV6-5; J: TRBJ1-2
CDR3: CASSKNVGRQYPHEQFF; DNA: TGTGCCAGCAGCAAAAATGTGGGACGCCAGTATCCCCATGAGCAGTTCTTC; size: .; D: .; V: TRBV9; J: TRBJ2-1
CDR3: CASSLGLAGGYEQYF; DNA: TGTGCCAGCTCACTGGGACTAGCGGGGGGGTACGAGCAGTACTTC; size: .; D: TRBD2; V: TRBV18; J: TRBJ2-7
CDR3: CASRALNQPQHF; DNA: TGTGCCAGTAGAGCACTAAACCAGCCCCAGCATTTT; size: .; D: .; V: TRBV19; J: TRBJ1-5
CDR3: CSARSNYGYTF; DNA: TGCAGTGCTAGGAGTAACTATGGCTACACCTTC; size: .; D: .; V: TRBV20-1; J: TRBJ1-2
CDR3: CASSPTLGGAGNEQFF; DNA: TGTGCCAGCTCACCCACCCTGGGGGGGGCCGGAAATGAGCAGTTCTTC; size: .; D: .; V: TRBV18; J: TRBJ2-1
CDR3: CASSGGGNNQISQHF; DNA: TGTGCCAGCAGCGGAGGGGGGAACAATCAAATATCCCAGCATTTT; size: .; D: .; V: TRBV6-6; J: TRBJ1-5
CDR3: CASSLGATNEKLFF; DNA: TGCGCCAGCAGCTTGGGTGCAACTAATGAAAAACTGTTTTTT; size: .; D: .; V: TRBV5-1; J: TRBJ1-4
CDR3: CASSPRDRLITLEAFF; DNA: TGCGCCAGCAGCCCTAGGGACAGATTAATTACCCTTGAAGCTTTCTTT; size: .; D: TRBD1; V: TRBV4-1; J: TRBJ1-1
CDR3: CASSVQGGYGYTF; DNA: TGTGCCAGCAGCGTACAGGGTGGGTATGGCTACACCTTC; size: .; D: .; V: TRBV7-2; J: TRBJ1-2
CDR3: CASRDDKAEAFF; DNA: TGTGCCAGCAGGGACGACAAGGCTGAAGCTTTCTTT; size: .; D: .; V: TRBV2; J: TRBJ1-1
CDR3: CASSLRRGYQETQYF; DNA: TGCGCCAGCAGCCTAAGACGGGGATACCAAGAGACCCAGTACTTC; size: .; D: .; V: TRBV4-1; J: TRBJ2-5
CDR3: CASSPNRVSHQPQHF; DNA: TGTGCCAGCAGCCCAAACAGGGTTTCCCATCAGCCCCAGCATTTT; size: .; D: .; V: TRBV7-8; J: TRBJ1-5
CDR3: CASSYQGRNTEAFF; DNA: TGTGCCAGCAGTTATCAGGGAAGGAACACTGAAGCTTTCTTT; size: few; D: .; V: TRBV6-6; J: TRBJ1-1
CDR3: CASSQRGNTEAFF; DNA: TGTGCCAGCAGTCAAAGGGGTAACACTGAAGCTTTCTTT; size: .; D: .; V: TRBV2; J: TRBJ1-1
CDR3: CASSVREGLWAEAFF; DNA: TGTGCCAGCAGCGTAAGGGAGGGGCTTTGGGCTGAAGCTTTCTTT; size: .; D: .; V: TRBV9; J: TRBJ1-1